The 30 T cell receptor beta chains below were found in one sample sequenced in a study of cytomegalovirus exposure and HLA in healthy donors. Vbeta (60) and Jbeta (13) primers were used in the PCR. The protocol was immunoSEQ multiplex PCR, while the TCRdb copy is restricted to in-frame clones and leaves out a portion. The profile covers approximately 200,000 clones, with 75% to 80% appearing a single time and 1.5% to 2% taken by the ten largest. The sample consisted of PBMCs. The receptors stem from a man between 18 and 35 years old in good health and CMV-seronegative.

The CDR3 loop is CASSFSRGLHEQYF. The CDR3, as DNA: TGTGCCAGCAGTTTTTCCAGGGGGCTCCACGAGCAGTACTTC. The chain is built from TRBV11-2 and TRBJ2-7; TRBD1 matches at 8 bases. The CDR3 runs to 14 residues. The V gene's germline CDR1 is SGHAT and CDR2 FQNNGV. The V and J ends lost 6 bases and 5 bases, in that order; junction bases with no gene match: 9.

The CDR3 nucleotides are TGTGCCAGCAGCCAGGGGGCTGAAGAGACCCAGTACTTC. Its translation is CASSQGAEETQYF. V is TRBV5-6 and J is TRBJ2-5; 8 bases map to TRBD1. After removal of 4 bases from V and 3 bases from J, the junction contained 2 bases not matched to a gene. The CDR3 extends over 13 amino acids. CDR1 and CDR2 from the germline V gene are SGHDT and YYEEEE.

The chain employs TRBV11-2 and TRBJ2-5; weak D call: TRBD2 (6 bases). Trimming pared 1 base from V and 5 bases from J, leaving 17 bases between. This CDR3 spans 16 amino acids. CDR1 and CDR2 from the germline V gene are SGHAT and FQNNGV. The DNA of the CDR3 is TGTGCCAGCAGCTTAGCCCGGGGGAGGACGCACGAGACCCAGTACTTC. This codes for CASSLARGRTHETQYF. Full variable domain (missing parts from reference TRBV11-2 and TRBJ2-5): EAGVAQSPRYKIIEKRQSVAFWCNPISGHATLYWYQQILGQGPKLLIQFQNNGVVDDSQLPKDRFSAERLKGVDSTLKIQPAKLEDSAVYLCASSLARGRTHETQYFGPGTRLLVL.

This sequence joins TRBV10-3 and TRBJ2-2, with TRBD2 as a possible D gene (5 bases). V was clipped by 3 bases and J by 2 bases, with 7 bases between them. The germline V gene encodes CDR1 ENHRY and CDR2 SYGVKD. This CDR3 is 14 amino acids long. The CDR3 protein is CAISDRDNTGELFF. The CDR3 DNA reads TGTGCCATCAGTGACCGGGATAACACCGGGGAGCTGTTTTTT.

The V call is TRBV7-2, the J call TRBJ2-3; D not resolved. The V and J ends lost 5 bases and 1 base respectively, with 10 bases between them. The CDR3 is made up of 14 amino acids. Germline-derived CDR1 and CDR2 are SGHTA and FQGNSA. As DNA, the CDR3 is TGTGCCAGCAGCCTGTGGCTGGGCACAGATACGCAGTATTTT. Amino acid sequence: CASSLWLGTDTQYF. The whole variable domain, remainder taken from reference TRBV7-2 and TRBJ2-3, is GAGVSQSPSNKVTEKGKDVELRCDPISGHTALYWYRQSLGQGLEFLIYFQGNSAPDKSGLPSDRFSAERTGGSVSTLTIQRTQQEDSAVYLCASSLWLGTDTQYFGPGTRLTVL.

The chain employs TRBV6-5 and TRBJ2-2; D remains ambiguous. Germline V lookup: CDR1 MNHEY, CDR2 SVGAGI. This CDR3 has 11 amino acids. V lost 6 bases and J lost 7, with 6 bases in between. The CDR3 DNA is TGTGCCAGCAGCCAGGTCGGGGAGCTGTTTTTT. It is translated as CASSQVGELFF.

The chain recombines TRBV5-4 with TRBJ1-2; D is perhaps TRBD1 (6 bases). CDR1 and CDR2 from the germline V gene are SGHNT and YYREEE (reference sequence). The germline V and J ends were trimmed by 6 bases and 3 bases, with 12 bases remaining between them. CDR3 length equals 13 residues. The CDR3 region is CASKLTGDYGYTF. CDR3 in DNA: TGTGCCAGCAAGCTGACAGGCGACTATGGCTACACCTTC.

This clone was seen a handful of times. The rearrangement uses TRBV2 and TRBJ1-1, with D possibly TRBD1 on 5 matching bases. Germline CDR1 and CDR2: SNHLY and FYNNEI. The CDR3 covers 13 residues. V shed 2 bases and J shed 3 bases, with 7 bases lying between them. The CDR3 DNA is TGTGCCAGCAGTGAAATGGGGCACACTGAAGCTTTCTTT. Its protein is CASSEMGHTEAFF.

This chain connects TRBV18 to TRBJ2-1, with 9 bases fitting TRBD1. The CDR3 spans 15 residues. In germline, CDR1 is KGHSH, CDR2 LQKENI. Losses at the gene ends were 3 bases for V and 7 bases for J; bases not matched to a gene: 7. CDR3 in amino acids: CASSPRDRVRNEQFF. DNA for the CDR3: TGTGCCAGCTCACCCAGGGACAGGGTGAGGAATGAGCAGTTCTTC.

In DNA form, the CDR3 reads TGTGCCAGCAGCCAAGACGCGCTAGCTGGTACAGATACGCAGTATTTT. It is translated as CASSQDALAGTDTQYF. V and J are TRBV4-2 and TRBJ2-3; the D gene is possibly TRBD2 (5 bases). The CDR3 contains 16 residues. Germline lookup yields CDR1 LGHNA and CDR2 YNFKEQ. V lost 0 bases and J 3 bases, leaving 13 bases between the germline ends.

The rearrangement uses TRBV11-3 and TRBJ1-1, with D possibly matching TRBD1 (6 bases). Trimming took off 5 bases at V and 4 bases at J, with 14 bases between the two ends. CDR1 and CDR2 from the germline V gene are SGHNT and YENEEA. The CDR3 sequence is 14 residues long. The chain's CDR3 is CASSPSRGGTEAFF. The CDR3 DNA reads TGTGCCAGCAGCCCCAGTAGAGGGGGCACTGAAGCTTTCTTT.

There are a few counts of this clone. The chain is built from TRBV30 and TRBJ2-2; TRBD2 aligns across 9 bases. This CDR3 is built from 17 residues. The germline CDR1 and CDR2 sequences are GTSNPN and SVGIG (reference sequence). V gave up 2 bases and J gave up 4 bases; unmatched junction bases: 11. The CDR3 loop reads CAWSKDYGGRVTGELFF. The CDR3 DNA follows: TGTGCCTGGAGTAAAGACTATGGCGGGAGGGTCACCGGGGAGCTGTTTTTT.

This clone was seen a single time. V is TRBV27 and J is TRBJ1-1; no definite D call. The germline V and J ends were trimmed by 7 bases and 0 bases, with 12 bases remaining between them. This CDR3 contains 14 residues. Germline V gene data show CDR1 as MNHEY and CDR2 as SMNVEV (reference sequence). The CDR3 loop reads CASKGSGLNTEAFF. The CDR3 coding sequence is TGTGCCAGCAAAGGATCCGGGTTGAACACTGAAGCTTTCTTT.

This clone has a single count. CDR3 in DNA: TGTGCCAGTAGATCCGGGGAAGTGACAGATACGCAGTATTTT. Amino acids: CASRSGEVTDTQYF. V gene TRBV19 combines with J gene TRBJ2-3, with D possibly matching TRBD2 (5 bases). The CDR3 has 14 amino acids. Trimming stripped 6 bases from V and 3 bases from J, with 13 bases between. The germline CDR1 and CDR2 sequences are LNHDA and SQIVND (reference sequence).

The chain is built from TRBV27 and TRBJ2-1; 10 bases agree with TRBD2. Per the germline V gene, CDR1 is MNHEY and CDR2 is SMNVEV (reference sequence). The ends lost 7 bases at V and 0 bases at J; junction bases unmatched: 12. CDR3 length: 18 residues. The CDR3 nucleotides are TGTGCCAGCACCCCATACGGGACTAGCGCCGCCTCCTACAATGAGCAGTTCTTC. Amino acid sequence: CASTPYGTSAASYNEQFF.

The chain has TRBV10-3 and TRBJ1-1, with 8 bases aligning to TRBD1. The CDR3 consists of 12 residues. CDR1 and CDR2 from the germline V gene are ENHRY and SYGVKD. The CDR3 sequence is CAYSKDREEAFF. The DNA of the CDR3 is TGTGCGTACTCCAAGGACAGGGAGGAAGCTTTCTTT.

The rearrangement uses TRBV29-1 and TRBJ2-7; 7 bases are shared with TRBD1. The germline CDR1 and CDR2 sequences are SQVTM and ANQGSEA. V was pared by 1 base and J by 3 bases, with 0 bases of the junction left unmatched. CDR3 length: 12 amino acids. CDR3 sequence: CSVEGTGYEQYF. The DNA of the CDR3 is TGCAGCGTTGAAGGGACAGGCTACGAGCAGTACTTC.

This chain connects TRBV7-9 to TRBJ2-7; 7 bases are shared with TRBD2. J was trimmed by 7 bases and V by 0 bases; bases with no gene match: 6. Germline loops: CDR1 SEHNR, CDR2 FQNEAQ (reference sequence). The CDR3 extends over 14 amino acids. CDR3 sequence: CASSLAGGHQEQYF. The CDR3, as DNA: TGTGCCAGCAGCTTAGCGGGAGGGCATCAGGAGCAGTACTTC. The full variable domain, rest sourced from reference TRBV7-9 and TRBJ2-7, is DTGVSQNPRHKITKRGQNVTFRCDPISEHNRLYWYRQTLGQGPEFLTYFQNEAQLEKSRLLSDRFSAERPKGSFSTLEIQRTEQGDSAMYLCASSLAGGHQEQYFGPGTRLTVT.

This chain joins TRBV7-9 and TRBJ2-7, with 7 bases identical to TRBD1. Germline V CDR1 and CDR2: SEHNR, FQNEAQ (reference sequence). Losses at the gene ends were 5 bases for V and 7 bases for J; bases not matched to a gene: 11. CDR3 length: 14 amino acids. CDR3 amino acids: CASSPPGTVSEQYF. The CDR3 DNA follows: TGTGCCAGCAGCCCGCCCGGGACAGTCTCTGAGCAGTACTTC.

This clone was counted only a few times. The same CDR3 can be traced to other DNA sequences in this sample. CDR3 nucleotides: TGTGCCAGCAGGCGACAGGGGAACACTGAAGCTTTCTTT. Translating it yields CASRRQGNTEAFF. The chain uses TRBV6-6 and TRBJ1-1, with 7 bases lining up with TRBD1. The ends lost 6 bases at V and 1 base at J; junction bases unmatched: 2. This CDR3 is built from 13 residues. The germline V gene has CDR1 MNHNY and CDR2 SVGAGI (reference sequence).

A note on this clone: The same CDR3 can be traced to other DNA sequences in this sample. V usage is TRBV27 and J usage is TRBJ2-7, with 13 positions matching TRBD2. Per germline, CDR1 MNHEY and CDR2 SMNVEV (reference sequence). This CDR3 is 15 amino acids long. The V and J ends lost 5 bases and 4 bases, in that order; junction bases with no gene match: 5. For the CDR3, the DNA is TGTGCCAGCAGTAAACGGACTAGCGGGAGTTACGAGCAGTACTTC. Its protein product is CASSKRTSGSYEQYF.

This clone is a singleton in its sample. The rearrangement links TRBV14 to TRBJ2-7; D is perhaps TRBD2 (7 bases). From germline, CDR1 is SGHDN and CDR2 FVKESK. V was pared by 1 base and J by 5 bases, with 27 bases between. The CDR3 has 19 amino acids. CDR3 in amino acids: CASSQVYSFSAGEGDEQYF. The DNA of the CDR3 is TGTGCCAGCAGCCAAGTCTATTCCTTTAGCGCGGGAGAGGGGGACGAGCAGTACTTC.

The rearrangement links TRBV7-2 to TRBJ2-1; tentative D call: TRBD2 (5 bases). Germline-derived CDR1 and CDR2 are SGHTA and FQGNSA. The CDR3 has 13 residues. Between the trimmed V and J ends, which lost 5 bases and 9 bases, there was a span of 14 bases. The CDR3 sequence: CASSPRTPGEQFF. For the CDR3, the DNA is TGTGCCAGCAGCCCCCGGACTCCCGGTGAGCAGTTCTTC.

The CDR3 region has the DNA TGCGCCAGCAGCTCGGGACTAGCGGGAGTGGGAGATACGCAGTATTTT. It yields the protein CASSSGLAGVGDTQYF. The chain is built from TRBV5-1 and TRBJ2-3; 14 nucleotides agree with TRBD2. The CDR3 sequence is 16 residues long. Germline V gene lookup returns CDR1 SGHRS and CDR2 YFSETQ. The junction had 5 bases not matched to a gene; V was cut back by 3 bases and J by 5 bases.

The chain uses TRBV4-2 and TRBJ2-7; a possible D gene is TRBD1 (6 bases). The CDR3 runs to 16 residues. Germline CDR1 is LGHNA and CDR2 is YNFKEQ. Trimming took 0 bases from V and 2 from J, leaving 14 bases between them. The CDR3 loop reads CASSQEADRSPYEQYF. CDR3 in DNA: TGTGCCAGCAGCCAAGAAGCCGACAGGTCCCCCTACGAGCAGTACTTC.

A note on this clone: The same CDR3 also results from other DNA sequences found in this sample. V and J are TRBV7-3 and TRBJ1-1, with 8 bases aligning to TRBD1. The CDR3 sequence is 14 residues long. Germline lookup yields CDR1 SGHTA and CDR2 FQGTGA. With 5 bases clipped from V and 1 base from J, the junction kept 3 bases outside the gene matches. The CDR3 sequence is CASSPGQGNTEAFF. The CDR3 region has the DNA TGTGCCAGCAGCCCCGGACAGGGGAACACTGAAGCTTTCTTT.

This chain links TRBV7-6 with TRBJ1-2; D is uncertain. Per the germline V gene, CDR1 is SGHVS and CDR2 is FNYEAQ. Deletions cut 3 bases from V and 1 base from J, with 6 bases between. The CDR3 runs to 13 residues. This CDR3 reads CASSLGLNYGYTF. The CDR3 DNA is TGTGCCAGCAGCTTGGGCCTTAACTATGGCTACACCTTC.

On this clone itself: The junction shows a germline mismatch at one end, possibly a read error. This chain uses TRBV28 with TRBJ2-7; 10 bases fit TRBD1. The CDR3 is 13 residues long. Germline CDR1 and CDR2: MDHEN and SYDVKM. The CDR3 nucleotides are TGTGCCAGCAGCCTAACCAGGGACAGGGGACCCATCTTC. Translating gives CASSLTRDRGPIF.

The J gene is TRBJ2-1, the V gene TRBV7-2, with unresolved D. From germline, CDR1 is SGHTA and CDR2 FQGNSA. The CDR3 consists of 12 residues. Trimming removed 1 base at V and 10 bases at J, with 8 bases between. The CDR3 protein is CASSLGDLEQFF. The DNA of the CDR3 is TGTGCCAGCAGCTTAGGAGACTTAGAGCAGTTCTTC.

This chain joins TRBV2 and TRBJ2-6; D possibly corresponds to TRBD1 (6 bases). There are 15 residues in the CDR3. Germline loops: CDR1 SNHLY, CDR2 FYNNEI. Trimming took 5 bases from V and 0 from J, leaving 8 bases between them. The CDR3 DNA follows: TGTGCCAGCAGTTACAGGGTCTCTGGGGCCAACGTCCTGACTTTC. This sequence encodes CASSYRVSGANVLTF. Using reference TRBV2 and TRBJ2-6 for the parts outside the CDR3, the full variable domain is EPEVTQTPSHQVTQMGQEVILRCVPISNHLYFYWYRQILGQKVEFLVSFYNNEISEKSEIFDDQFSVERPDGSNFTLKIRSTKLEDSAMYFCASSYRVSGANVLTFGAGSRLTVL.